These 31 T cell receptor beta chains share one sample of origin, sequenced in a study of blood T cell repertoires in COVID-19. Sequencing was performed with immunoSEQ multiplex PCR; in TCRdb, only in-frame clones are kept and a portion is missing. The table lists around 180,000 clones, about 90% of them singletons. The sequencing sample was made of peripheral blood. Receptors were obtained from a man aged 35 to 55 with active or convalescent COVID-19.

The chain has TRBV30 and TRBJ1-1, with D maybe TRBD1 (5 bases). This CDR3 is 15 amino acids long. Germline V gene lookup returns CDR1 GTSNPN and CDR2 SVGIG (reference sequence). Trimming cost V 5 bases and J 5 bases, with 21 bases left between them. CDR3 DNA: TGTGCCTGGCGAGGAATATATGGGGGGGAGACTGAAGCTTTCTTT. Protein product: CAWRGIYGGETEAFF.

This chain connects TRBV19 to TRBJ1-4, with D hard to call. V lost 5 bases, J lost 8 bases, and 12 bases lay in between. There are 13 residues in the CDR3. Germline V gene data show CDR1 as LNHDA and CDR2 as SQIVND (reference sequence). CDR3 DNA: TGTGCCAGTAGTCAAGCGGTGGGGGAAAAACTGTTTTTT. This codes for CASSQAVGEKLFF.

The chain employs TRBV18 and TRBJ1-4; TRBD1 matches 9 bases. Trimming took 3 bases from V and 7 from J; bases not matched to a gene: 6. This CDR3 contains 15 residues. The germline gives CDR1 KGHSH, CDR2 LQKENI. The DNA of the CDR3 is TGTGCCAGCTCACCTACAGGGGGCGCAGGTGAAAAACTGTTTTTT. Translating it yields CASSPTGGAGEKLFF.

This clone was seen just once. The chain has TRBV23-1 and TRBJ2-4; perhaps TRBD2 as D (5 bases). TRBV23-1 counts as an open reading frame of uncertain function. CDR3 length: 14 amino acids. Trimming left V 10 bases short and J 7 bases short, with 20 bases between. Written as DNA, the CDR3 is TGCGCCACACGCATCGCCCTCCCGGGGAACATTCAGTACTTC. The encoded protein is CATRIALPGNIQYF.

The chain carries TRBV7-3 and TRBJ2-7; maybe TRBD2 (7 bases). V was pared by 3 bases and J by 3 bases, with 15 bases between. Looked up from germline, CDR1 is SGHTA and CDR2 is FQGTGA. The CDR3 consists of 15 residues. The CDR3 spells CASSFGGRPIYEQYF. The CDR3 nucleotides read TGTGCCAGCAGCTTCGGGGGGCGCCCAATCTACGAGCAGTACTTC.

This chain links TRBV7-8 with TRBJ1-4, with TRBD1 matching over 7 bases. The germline gives CDR1 SGHVS, CDR2 FQNEAQ. CDR3 size: 16 residues. J was trimmed by 4 bases and V by 5 bases; bases with no gene match: 10. Written as DNA, the CDR3 is TGTGCCAGCAGCCAAAATCCGACAGGGTTTAATGAAAAACTGTTTTTT. It translates to CASSQNPTGFNEKLFF.

The V gene is TRBV7-3, the J gene TRBJ2-1, with D maybe TRBD2 (6 bases). Trimming took off 5 bases at V and 1 base at J, with 15 bases between the two ends. Germline V gene data show CDR1 as SGHTA and CDR2 as FQGTGA. CDR3 length: 16 amino acids. In DNA, the CDR3 is TGTGCCAGCAGCCCACGTCCCGGGGGTTCCTACAATGAGCAGTTCTTC. This encodes CASSPRPGGSYNEQFF.

For the CDR3, the DNA is TGTGCCAGTAGAGTCAACCCCTATTCTGAAGCTTTCTTT. Protein product: CASRVNPYSEAFF. This rearrangement joins TRBV19 to TRBJ1-1; D is ambiguous. Germline V gives CDR1 LNHDA, CDR2 SQIVND (reference sequence). The CDR3 spans 13 residues. Between the trimmed V and J ends, which lost 6 bases and 6 bases, there was a span of 14 bases.

The rearrangement joins TRBV7-9 to TRBJ1-6, with D unclear. V was pared by 5 bases and J by 5 bases, with 10 bases between. The CDR3 totals 14 residues. The germline V gene encodes CDR1 SEHNR and CDR2 FQNEAQ (reference sequence). The CDR3 DNA reads TGTGCCAGCAGCCGTGACGGGAATAATTCACCCCTCCACTTT. It codes for CASSRDGNNSPLHF.

The gene calls are TRBV6-5 and TRBJ2-7; no definite D call. CDR3 length: 14 residues. The germline V and J ends were trimmed by 2 bases and 0 bases, with 8 bases remaining between them. CDR1 and CDR2 (germline): MNHEY, SVGAGI. The CDR3 DNA reads as TGTGCCAGCAGTTACGAGTGGAGCTCCTACGAGCAGTACTTC. Residues: CASSYEWSSYEQYF.

This clone occurred many times. This chain links TRBV27 with TRBJ1-1; D is unresolved. There are 15 residues in the CDR3. Germline V CDR1 and CDR2: MNHEY, SMNVEV (reference sequence). The V end lost 5 bases, the J end lost 1 base, and 14 bases lay between the germline ends. Here the CDR3 DNA reads TGTGCCAGCAGTCCCGGTTTTGGTACGAACACTGAAGCTTTCTTT. Its translation is CASSPGFGTNTEAFF.

This clone was recorded once. V gene TRBV28 combines with J gene TRBJ2-3; D is possibly TRBD1 (6 bases). The CDR3 is made up of 16 amino acids. The V gene's germline CDR1 is MDHEN and CDR2 SYDVKM. V was clipped by 5 bases and J by 0 bases, with 15 bases between them. In DNA, the CDR3 is TGTGCCAGCAGTCTAACCGGGACAACTAGCACAGATACGCAGTATTTT. Translation: CASSLTGTTSTDTQYF.

This chain links TRBV9 with TRBJ2-5; 13 bases agree with TRBD2. Trimming removed 0 bases from V and 4 bases from J; junction bases left unmatched: 3. This CDR3 has 16 residues. The germline V gene has CDR1 SGDLS and CDR2 YYNGEE. The CDR3, as DNA: TGTGCCAGCAGCGTAGGCACTAGCGGGGGGGCAGAGACCCAGTACTTC. Protein sequence: CASSVGTSGGAETQYF.

The chain recombines TRBV7-3 with TRBJ2-2; D may be TRBD2 (6 bases). CDR1 SGHTA and CDR2 FQGTGA come from the germline V gene. There are 15 residues in the CDR3. Trimming left V 4 bases short and J 1 base short, with 10 bases between. This CDR3 reads CASSYSGMNTGELFF. The CDR3 coding sequence is TGTGCCAGCAGCTATAGCGGAATGAACACCGGGGAGCTGTTTTTT.

The chain joins TRBV11-2 to TRBJ1-1; the D gene is possibly TRBD1 (6 bases). Trimming stripped 7 bases from V and 0 bases from J, with 9 bases between. Germline lookup yields CDR1 SGHAT and CDR2 FQNNGV. The CDR3 covers 13 residues. Written as DNA, the CDR3 is TGTGCCAGCACCGGACAGCTGAACACTGAAGCTTTCTTT. This gives the protein CASTGQLNTEAFF.

Here the CDR3 reads CAIIGRDWASGNTIYF. For the CDR3, the DNA is TGTGCCATCATAGGCCGGGATTGGGCTTCTGGAAACACCATATATTTT. The chain links TRBV2 to TRBJ1-3; the D is unclear. Trimming left V 10 bases short and J 1 base short, with 20 bases between. The germline V gene encodes CDR1 SNHLY and CDR2 FYNNEI. This CDR3 spans 16 amino acids.

The chain employs TRBV4-3 and TRBJ2-1, with TRBD2 matching over 7 bases. Losses at the gene ends were 0 bases for V and 7 bases for J; bases not matched to a gene: 24. CDR1 and CDR2 from the germline V gene are LGHNA and YSLEER. This CDR3 has 21 amino acids. CDR3: CASSQDASTPGKSGAGNEQFF. CDR3 DNA: TGCGCCAGCAGCCAAGATGCTAGTACTCCGGGGAAGAGCGGGGCCGGTAATGAGCAGTTCTTC.

This sequence joins TRBV6-2 or TRBV6-3 and TRBJ2-2, with 8 positions matching TRBD2. V shed 2 bases and J 2 bases; nucleotides not matched to a gene: 10. Germline V CDR1 and CDR2: MNHEY, SVGEGT. The CDR3 is 18 residues long. The CDR3 is CASSYPTVLAGNTGELFF. The CDR3 DNA reads as TGTGCCAGCAGTTACCCCACCGTCCTAGCGGGTAACACCGGGGAGCTGTTTTTT.

The chain couples TRBV4-1 to TRBJ2-1, with 11 nucleotides matching TRBD2. This CDR3 has 16 amino acids. Germline loops: CDR1 MGHRA, CDR2 YSYEKL. Trimming at V came to 1 base and at J to 4 bases, leaving 3 bases not matched to a gene. The CDR3, as DNA: TGCGCCAGCAGCCAAGTAGCGGGGGGGAATTACAATGAGCAGTTCTTC. Translating it yields CASSQVAGGNYNEQFF.

The gene calls are TRBV9 and TRBJ2-5; 8 nucleotides line up with TRBD2. Per the germline V gene, CDR1 is SGDLS and CDR2 is YYNGEE. V was pared by 3 bases and J by 4 bases, with 5 bases of the junction left unmatched. The CDR3 loop spans 14 amino acids. The CDR3 region has the DNA TGTGCCAGCAGCGAGAGCGGGGGTAGAGAGACCCAGTACTTC. It yields the protein CASSESGGRETQYF. Variable domain in full (rest from reference TRBV9 and TRBJ2-5): DSGVTQTPKHLITATGQRVTLRCSPRSGDLSVYWYQQSLDQGLQFLIQYYNGEERAKGNILERFSAQQFPDLHSELNLSSLELGDSALYFCASSESGGRETQYFGPGTRLLVL.

The J gene is TRBJ2-7, the V gene TRBV18; 8 bases fit TRBD1. Trimming cost V 9 bases and J 0 bases; bases outside gene matches: 4. Germline assignment: CDR1 KGHSH and CDR2 LQKENI. The CDR3 length is 13 residues. The CDR3 DNA reads TGTGCCAGTCGGGACAGGACCTCCTACGAGCAGTACTTC. Translation gives CASRDRTSYEQYF.

This chain joins TRBV5-1 and TRBJ1-6; 7 bases fit TRBD1. V dropped 0 bases and J dropped 11; count of bases not matched to a gene: 5. The CDR3 totals 14 residues. Germline CDR1 reads SGHRS; CDR2 reads YFSETQ. The CDR3 DNA reads TGCGCCAGCAGCTTGGGGACAGGCCGTACACCCCTCCACTTT. Translating it yields CASSLGTGRTPLHF. The whole variable domain, remainder taken from reference TRBV5-1 and TRBJ1-6, is KAGVTQTPRYLIKTRGQQVTLSCSPISGHRSVSWYQQTPGQGLQFLFEYFSETQRNKGNFPGRFSGRQFSNSRSEMNVSTLELGDSALYLCASSLGTGRTPLHFGNGTRLTVT.

The chain employs TRBV7-3 and TRBJ1-1, with D perhaps matching TRBD1 (5 bases). Germline V gene data show CDR1 as SGHTA and CDR2 as FQGTGA. The CDR3 runs to 13 residues. Trimming left V 5 bases short and J 5 bases short, with 12 bases between. The CDR3 region is CASSRQGSTEAFF. In DNA, the CDR3 is TGTGCCAGCAGCCGTCAGGGTTCTACTGAAGCTTTCTTT.

The chain combines TRBV2 with TRBJ2-7; TRBD2 might be the D (5 bases). This CDR3 has 13 amino acids. The germline V and J ends were trimmed by 6 bases and 2 bases, with 11 bases remaining between them. Germline V CDR1 and CDR2: SNHLY, FYNNEI. Here the CDR3 reads CASRGTGTYEQYF. The DNA of the CDR3 is TGTGCCAGCAGGGGAACCGGGACCTACGAGCAGTACTTC.

This clone has a single count. The J gene is TRBJ1-1, the V gene TRBV6-2 or TRBV6-3; 8 bases agree with TRBD1. There are 14 residues in the CDR3. The V segment lost 6 bases and the J segment 5 bases; nucleotides outside the gene matches: 8. CDR1 is MNHEY and CDR2 is SVGEGT in the germline V gene. The CDR3, as DNA: TGTGCCAGCAGCCAAGACAGGGGATGGACTGAAGCTTTCTTT. Translated: CASSQDRGWTEAFF.

V is TRBV4-2 and J is TRBJ2-2, with D unresolved. The CDR3 is 16 residues long. The V end was cut by 0 bases, the J end by 3 bases, with 11 bases between. Germline values: CDR1 LGHNA, CDR2 YNFKEQ. The CDR3 loop reads CASSQEAGVDTGELFF. In DNA form, the CDR3 reads TGTGCCAGCAGCCAAGAAGCCGGAGTGGACACCGGGGAGCTGTTTTTT.

This clone appeared a few times. This chain joins TRBV9 and TRBJ2-5; 10 bases map to TRBD2. The trim removed 4 bases at V and 5 bases at J, leaving 8 bases unmatched. The CDR3 sequence is 15 residues long. Germline V lookup: CDR1 SGDLS, CDR2 YYNGEE. As DNA, the CDR3 is TGTGCCAGCAGCCAAGCCCCAGCGGGGGGGGAGACCCAGTACTTC. This translates into CASSQAPAGGETQYF.

The V call is TRBV7-3, the J call TRBJ1-2; the D is unclear. V was clipped by 4 bases and J by 8 bases, with 14 bases between them. The CDR3 has 13 residues. Germline V gives CDR1 SGHTA, CDR2 FQGTGA. The CDR3 bases are TGTGCCAGCAGCTCGACGGGTGGCGGGGGCTACACCTTC. Its translation is CASSSTGGGGYTF. Full variable domain (missing parts from reference TRBV7-3 and TRBJ1-2): GAGVSQTPSNKVTEKGKYVELRCDPISGHTALYWYRQSLGQGPEFLIYFQGTGAADDSGLPNDRFFAVRPEGSVSTLKIQRTERGDSAVYLCASSSTGGGGYTFGSGTRLTVV.

This chain joins TRBV7-8 and TRBJ2-3; possibly TRBD1 for D (5 bases). Germline V lookup: CDR1 SGHVS, CDR2 FQNEAQ. Trimming pared 4 bases from V and 4 bases from J, leaving 15 bases between. This CDR3 has 15 amino acids. CDR3 coding DNA: TGTGCCAGCAGCTCAGGGTTGATTTATGCAGATACGCAGTATTTT. This translates into CASSSGLIYADTQYF.

This clone was seen only once. V gene TRBV24-1 combines with J gene TRBJ2-1; D gene uncertain. Germline CDR1 and CDR2: KGHDR and SFDVKD. This CDR3 has 16 residues. The V end was cut by 7 bases, the J end by 0 bases, with 15 bases between. The CDR3 region has the DNA TGTGCCACCAGCTCCTCCACCGAGAGCTCCTACAATGAGCAGTTCTTC. Its protein is CATSSSTESSYNEQFF.

The chain employs TRBV5-3 and TRBJ2-5, with D tentatively TRBD2 (7 bases). TRBV5-3 is noted as an ORF with a role that remains uncertain. The CDR3 contains 17 residues. The V end lost 2 bases, the J end lost 4 bases, and 21 bases lay between the germline ends. CDR3 sequence: CARSFWVGGGPGETQYF. CDR3 sequence (DNA): TGTGCCAGAAGCTTTTGGGTTGGGGGGGGCCCCGGAGAGACCCAGTACTTC.